The T cell receptor (beta chain) described here comes from a study of blood T cell repertoires in COVID-19. The germline V gene has CDR1 GTSNPN and CDR2 SVGIG (reference sequence). The CDR3 runs to 15 residues. With 1 base removed from V and 1 base from J, the gap between germline ends came to 13 bases. In the authors' workflow: Amplified reference gene primers provided the basis for estimating nucleated cell counts. The method was immunoSEQ multiplex PCR; TCRdb's version includes in-frame clones alone and lacks a portion of them. The D gene and trimming were derived from the DNA, and the V and J assignments and clone size from that table. Of about 210,000 clones in the sample, roughly 82% are singletons; the top ten hold approximately 12%. Turning to this clone: Other nucleotide sequences in the sample specify the same CDR3.

This clonotype was obtained from a woman between 35 and 50 years old with acute or convalescent COVID-19. The sequenced sample consisted of peripheral blood. The V and J genes are TRBV30 and TRBJ1-1, with a tentative D call TRBD1 (6 bases). The CDR3 spells CAWSGPGHPNTEAFF. In nucleotides, the CDR3 is TGTGCCTGGAGTGGTCCGGGACACCCGAACACTGAAGCTTTCTTT.